This T cell receptor (beta chain) is drawn from a study of CD8+ T cells in alopecia areata. Study overall: Each day, treated patients took oral tofacitinib twice, at 5 to 10 mg per dose.

Sequencing templates came from extracted RNA that was reverse transcribed into cDNA. Assay: immunoSEQ multiplex PCR; the TCRdb copy retains only in-frame clones and omits some. Here the sample spans a few hundred thousand clones, roughly 69% being singletons. Regarding the study as a whole: Relative to mice, TCR sharing across patients was less clear, a difference possibly HLA-related. For lesional scalp, especially alopecia totalis/universalis, clonality was higher than in normal scalp.

Worth noting for this clone: Its antigen is currently unknown.

A FACSAria was used to sort CD4+ and CD8+ T cells. These cells came from PBMCs. The receptor's source is a human donor with alopecia areata. This specimen consisted of CD4+ T cells sorted from blood, obtained at week 0.

CDR3 DNA: TGCAGCGTCGACCCCGGGGGGTTAAACACTGAAGCTTTCTTT. Encoded protein: CSVDPGGLNTEAFF. The chain has TRBV29-1 and TRBJ1-1, with a tentative D call TRBD1 (5 bases). Germline V gives CDR1 SQVTM, CDR2 ANQGSEA. This CDR3 is built from 14 residues. V shed 6 bases and J shed 2 bases, with 16 bases lying between them.